The entry below gives a single T cell receptor beta chain sequence along with its context. What it recognizes is unknown. Since the CDR3 does not end with the conserved phenylalanine or tryptophan, this likely comes from a read error. Prior to thyroid surgery, none of the patients had received any treatment. The data belong to a study of metastatic and nonmetastatic thyroid tumors. On the study more broadly: The authors compared repertoires across blood and tumor or nodule tissue from malignant and benign thyroid patients.

The study's findings and limits: Patients with malignant thyroid tumors reportedly had significantly higher TCR beta diversity than those with benign nodules, in blood and tumor.

The CDR3 is 15 amino acids. Trimming took 8 bases from V and 5 from J, leaving 19 bases between them. CDR1 MGHDK and CDR2 SYGVNS come from the germline V gene. Authors' analysis steps: Clinicopathological groups supplied CDR3 differences that were used to build a distant-metastasis classifier for papillary thyroid cancer. TCRdb re-clonotyped the PCR reads via MiXCR. In this record, the V and J calls reflect TCRdb's handling and not the investigators' own analysis. The sample has roughly 17,000 clones, 25% to 30% seen once. The sequence came from a male donor with papillary thyroid cancer or a benign thyroid nodule (not recorded which). Some clones in this sample may be carry-over from other donors' samples. The chain links TRBV25-1 to TRBJ1-5; weak D call: TRBD1 (5 bases). Sequencing input: tumor tissue. CDR3 in DNA: TGTGCCAGCCCTGTTGGACAAGATGGTTATCAGCCCCAGCATTTG. Encoded protein: CASPVGQDGYQPQHL.